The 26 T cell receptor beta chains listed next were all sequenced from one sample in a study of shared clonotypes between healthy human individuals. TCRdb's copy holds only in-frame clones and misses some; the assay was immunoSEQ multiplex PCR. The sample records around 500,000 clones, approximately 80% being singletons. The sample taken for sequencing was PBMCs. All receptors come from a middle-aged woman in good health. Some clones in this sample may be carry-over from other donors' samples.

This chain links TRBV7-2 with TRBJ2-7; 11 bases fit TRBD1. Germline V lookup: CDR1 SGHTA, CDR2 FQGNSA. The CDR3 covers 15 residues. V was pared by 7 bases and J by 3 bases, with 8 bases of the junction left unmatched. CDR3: CASTSQGTGGYEQYF. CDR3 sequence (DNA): TGTGCCAGCACCAGTCAAGGGACAGGGGGCTACGAGCAGTACTTC.

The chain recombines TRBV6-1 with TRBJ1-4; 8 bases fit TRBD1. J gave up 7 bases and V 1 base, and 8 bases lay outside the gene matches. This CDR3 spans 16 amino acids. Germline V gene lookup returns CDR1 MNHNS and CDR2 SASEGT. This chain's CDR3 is CASSEGRTGSGEKLFF. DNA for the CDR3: TGTGCCAGCAGTGAAGGGAGGACAGGGAGCGGTGAAAAACTGTTTTTT.

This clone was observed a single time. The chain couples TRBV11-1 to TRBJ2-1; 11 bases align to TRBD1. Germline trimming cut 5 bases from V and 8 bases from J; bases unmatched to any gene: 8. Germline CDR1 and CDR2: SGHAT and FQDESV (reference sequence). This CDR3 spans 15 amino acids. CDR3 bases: TGTGCCAGCAGCCCGGAGGGGGACAGGGGGGATGAGCAGTTCTTC. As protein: CASSPEGDRGDEQFF.

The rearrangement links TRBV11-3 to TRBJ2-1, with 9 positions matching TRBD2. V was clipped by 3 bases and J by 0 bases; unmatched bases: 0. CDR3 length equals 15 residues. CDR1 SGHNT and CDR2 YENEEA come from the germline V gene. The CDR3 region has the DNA TGTGCCAGCAGCTTTAGCGGGAGCTCCTACAATGAGCAGTTCTTC. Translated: CASSFSGSSYNEQFF.

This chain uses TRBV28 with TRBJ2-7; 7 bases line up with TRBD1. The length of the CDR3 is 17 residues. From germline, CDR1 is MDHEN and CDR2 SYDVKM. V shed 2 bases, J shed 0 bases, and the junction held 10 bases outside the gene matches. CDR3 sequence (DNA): TGTGCCAGCAGTTTAAATCCTGTGACAGGGTTCTCCTACGAGCAGTACTTC. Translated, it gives CASSLNPVTGFSYEQYF.

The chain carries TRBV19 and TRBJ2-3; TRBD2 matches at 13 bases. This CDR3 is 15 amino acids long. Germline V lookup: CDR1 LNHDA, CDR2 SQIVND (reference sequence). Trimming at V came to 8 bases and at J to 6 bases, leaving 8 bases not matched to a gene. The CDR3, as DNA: TGTGCCAGTCGCTGGACTAGCGGGAGTCAGGATACGCAGTATTTT. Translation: CASRWTSGSQDTQYF.

The CDR3 bases are TGCAGCGATGGACAGTCGCTAGCGGGAGGACCGTCACAAGAGACCCAGTACTTC. Translation gives CSDGQSLAGGPSQETQYF. The gene calls are TRBV29-1 and TRBJ2-5, with 11 bases matching TRBD2. J lost 2 bases, V lost 7 bases, and 18 bases had no gene match. CDR3 size: 18 residues. From germline, CDR1 is SQVTM and CDR2 ANQGSEA.

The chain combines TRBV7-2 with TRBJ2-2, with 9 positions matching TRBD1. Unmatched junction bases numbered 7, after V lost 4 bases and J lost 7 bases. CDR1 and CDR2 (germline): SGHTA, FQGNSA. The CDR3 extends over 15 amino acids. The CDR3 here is CASSSGTGIFGELFF. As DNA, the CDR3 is TGTGCCAGCAGCTCCGGGACAGGGATATTCGGGGAGCTGTTTTTT.

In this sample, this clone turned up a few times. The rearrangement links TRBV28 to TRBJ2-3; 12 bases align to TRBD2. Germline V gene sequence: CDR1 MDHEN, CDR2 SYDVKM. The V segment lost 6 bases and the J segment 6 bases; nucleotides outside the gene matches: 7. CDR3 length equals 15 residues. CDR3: CASSRLAGAWDTQYF. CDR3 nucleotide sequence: TGTGCCAGCAGCCGACTAGCGGGAGCATGGGATACGCAGTATTTT.

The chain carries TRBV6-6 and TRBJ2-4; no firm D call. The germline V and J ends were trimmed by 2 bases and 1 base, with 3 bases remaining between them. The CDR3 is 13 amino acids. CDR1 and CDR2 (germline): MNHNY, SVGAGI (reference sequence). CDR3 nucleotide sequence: TGTGCCAGCAGTTACGCTGCCAAAAACATTCAGTACTTC. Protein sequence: CASSYAAKNIQYF.

For the CDR3, the DNA is TGTGCCAGCAGCATAGGGCCTGAGCCTGGGTTCTTC. This translates into CASSIGPEPGFF. V gene TRBV21-1 combines with J gene TRBJ2-1. TRBV21-1 is reported as a pseudogene. This CDR3 region has 12 residues.

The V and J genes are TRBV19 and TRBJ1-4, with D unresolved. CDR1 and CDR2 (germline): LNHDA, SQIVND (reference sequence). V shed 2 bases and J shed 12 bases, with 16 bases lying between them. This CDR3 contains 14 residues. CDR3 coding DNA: TGTGCCAGTAGTATACCCGGCATCCTGAATCAACTGTTTTTT. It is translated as CASSIPGILNQLFF.

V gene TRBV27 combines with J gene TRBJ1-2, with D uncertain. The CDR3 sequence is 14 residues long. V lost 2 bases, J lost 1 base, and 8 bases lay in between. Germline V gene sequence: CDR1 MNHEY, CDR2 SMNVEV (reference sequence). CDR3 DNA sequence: TGTGCCAGCAGTTTAGGCCCAAATAACTATGGCTACACCTTC. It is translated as CASSLGPNNYGYTF.

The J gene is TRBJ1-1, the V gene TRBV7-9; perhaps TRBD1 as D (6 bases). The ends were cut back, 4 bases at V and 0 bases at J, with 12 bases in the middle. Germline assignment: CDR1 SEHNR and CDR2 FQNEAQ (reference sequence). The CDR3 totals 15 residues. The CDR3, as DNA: TGTGCCAGCAGCTCCTCCCGGGGGCTGAACACTGAAGCTTTCTTT. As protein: CASSSSRGLNTEAFF.

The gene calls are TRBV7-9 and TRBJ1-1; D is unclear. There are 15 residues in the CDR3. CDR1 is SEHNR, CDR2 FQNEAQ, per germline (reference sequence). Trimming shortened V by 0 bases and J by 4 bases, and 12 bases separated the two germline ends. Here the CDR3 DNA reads TGTGCCAGCAGCTTAGCCCGAATCGGGGTCACTGAAGCTTTCTTT. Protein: CASSLARIGVTEAFF.

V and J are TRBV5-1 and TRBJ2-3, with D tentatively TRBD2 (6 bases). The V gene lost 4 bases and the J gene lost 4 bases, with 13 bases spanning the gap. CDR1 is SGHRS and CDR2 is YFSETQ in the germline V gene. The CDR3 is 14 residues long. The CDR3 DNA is TGCGCCAGCAGCACCACGACTAGTTCAGATACGCAGTATTTT. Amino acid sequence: CASSTTTSSDTQYF.

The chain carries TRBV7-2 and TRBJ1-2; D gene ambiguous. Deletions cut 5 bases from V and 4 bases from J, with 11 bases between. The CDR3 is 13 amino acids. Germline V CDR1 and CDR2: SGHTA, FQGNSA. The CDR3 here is CASSPDGSYGYTF. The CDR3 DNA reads TGTGCCAGCAGCCCGGACGGCAGCTATGGCTACACCTTC.

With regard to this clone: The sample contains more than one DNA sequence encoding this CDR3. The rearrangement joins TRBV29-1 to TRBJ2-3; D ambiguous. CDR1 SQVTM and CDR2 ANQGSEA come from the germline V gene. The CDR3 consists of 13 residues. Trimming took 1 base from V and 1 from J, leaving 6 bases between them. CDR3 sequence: CSVEARGTDTQYF. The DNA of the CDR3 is TGCAGCGTTGAAGCCCGAGGCACAGATACGCAGTATTTT.

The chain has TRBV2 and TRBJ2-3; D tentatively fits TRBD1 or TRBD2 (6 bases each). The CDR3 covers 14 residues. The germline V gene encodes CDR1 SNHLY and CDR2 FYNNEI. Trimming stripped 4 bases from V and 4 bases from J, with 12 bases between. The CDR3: CASSVGGLADTQYF. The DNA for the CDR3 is TGTGCCAGCAGTGTAGGGGGACTGGCAGATACGCAGTATTTT.

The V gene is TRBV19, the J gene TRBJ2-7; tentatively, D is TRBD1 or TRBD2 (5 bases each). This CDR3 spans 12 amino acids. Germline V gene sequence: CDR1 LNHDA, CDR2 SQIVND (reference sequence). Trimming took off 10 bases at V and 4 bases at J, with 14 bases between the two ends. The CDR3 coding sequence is TGTGCCACTCGGACGGGGACGTACGAGCAGTACTTC. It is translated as CATRTGTYEQYF. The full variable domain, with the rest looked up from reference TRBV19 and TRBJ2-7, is DGGITQSPKYLFRKEGQNVTLSCEQNLNHDAMYWYRQDPGQGLRLIYYSQIVNDFQKGDIAEGYSVSREKKESFPLTVTSAQKNPTAFYLCATRTGTYEQYFGPGTRLTVT.

CDR3 loop: CATSLRDYEQYF. In DNA, the CDR3 is TGTGCCACCAGCCTGCGGGACTACGAGCAGTACTTC. V is TRBV15 and J is TRBJ2-7, with D tentatively TRBD2 (6 bases). The CDR3 totals 12 residues. V dropped 5 bases and J dropped 3 bases, with 8 bases sitting between them. Germline loops: CDR1 LNHNV, CDR2 YYDKDF (reference sequence).

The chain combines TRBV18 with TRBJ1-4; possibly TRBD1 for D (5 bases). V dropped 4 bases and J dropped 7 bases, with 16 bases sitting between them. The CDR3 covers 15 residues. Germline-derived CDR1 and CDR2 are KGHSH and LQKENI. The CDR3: CASSQEQADGEKLFF. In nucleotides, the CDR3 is TGTGCCAGCTCACAGGAACAGGCAGACGGTGAAAAACTGTTTTTT.

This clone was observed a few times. The CDR3 nucleotides are TGCAGCGTTGGGCCTCTGAGGGCCTCTGGCAATGAGCAGTTCTTC. It codes for CSVGPLRASGNEQFF. The chain uses TRBV29-1 and TRBJ2-1; D is perhaps TRBD2 (5 bases). Germline V gives CDR1 SQVTM, CDR2 ANQGSEA. This CDR3 region has 15 residues. Between the trimmed V and J ends, which lost 4 bases and 6 bases, there was a span of 19 bases.

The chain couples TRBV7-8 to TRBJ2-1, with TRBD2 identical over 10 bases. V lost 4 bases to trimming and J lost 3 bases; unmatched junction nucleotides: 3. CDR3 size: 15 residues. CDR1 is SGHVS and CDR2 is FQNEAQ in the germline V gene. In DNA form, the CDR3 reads TGTGCCAGCAGCTATACTAGCGGGAACTACAATGAGCAGTTCTTC. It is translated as CASSYTSGNYNEQFF.

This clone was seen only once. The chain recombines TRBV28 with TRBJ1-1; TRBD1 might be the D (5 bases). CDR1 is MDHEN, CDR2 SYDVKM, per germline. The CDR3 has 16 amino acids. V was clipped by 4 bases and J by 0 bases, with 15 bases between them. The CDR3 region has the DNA TGTGCCAGCAGTTCCGGGGTCCGGGGGATGAACACTGAAGCTTTCTTT. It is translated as CASSSGVRGMNTEAFF.

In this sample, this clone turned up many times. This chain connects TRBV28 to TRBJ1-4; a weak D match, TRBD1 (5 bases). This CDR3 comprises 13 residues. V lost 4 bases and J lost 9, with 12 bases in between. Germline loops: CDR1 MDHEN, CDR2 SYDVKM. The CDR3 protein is CASSSPDRKKLFF. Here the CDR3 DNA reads TGTGCCAGCAGTTCACCTGACAGAAAAAAACTGTTTTTT.